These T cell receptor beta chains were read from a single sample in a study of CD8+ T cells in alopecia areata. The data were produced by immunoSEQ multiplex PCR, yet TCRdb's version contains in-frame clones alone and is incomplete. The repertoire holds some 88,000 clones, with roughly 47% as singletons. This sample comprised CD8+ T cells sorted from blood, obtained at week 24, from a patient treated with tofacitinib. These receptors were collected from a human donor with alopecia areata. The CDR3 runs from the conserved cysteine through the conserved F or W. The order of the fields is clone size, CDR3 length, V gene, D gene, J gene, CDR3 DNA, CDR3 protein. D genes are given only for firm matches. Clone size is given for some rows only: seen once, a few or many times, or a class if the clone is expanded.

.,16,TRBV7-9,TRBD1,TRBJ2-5,TGTGCCAGCAGCTCCCATCGACAGGGGGCCCAAGAGACCCAGTACTTC,CASSSHRQGAQETQYF
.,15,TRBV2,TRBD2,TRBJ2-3,TGTGCCAGCAGGCCCACTAGCGGGGGAACAGATACGCAGTATTTT,CASRPTSGGTDTQYF
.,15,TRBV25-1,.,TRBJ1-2,TGTGCCAGCAAGGGGCCCAGGGATTCTAACTATGGCTACACCTTC,CASKGPRDSNYGYTF
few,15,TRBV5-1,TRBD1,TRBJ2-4,TGCGCCAGCAGCCCGTCCACAGGGGGCTCAAACATTCAGTACTTC,CASSPSTGGSNIQYF
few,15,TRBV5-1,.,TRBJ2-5,TGCGCCAGCGGCCTCGGGACGGCAGCCCAAGAGACCCAGTACTTC,CASGLGTAAQETQYF
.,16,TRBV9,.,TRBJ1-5,TGCCGACAGCACCCGGGGGAGATTAATAGCAATCAGCCCCAGCATTTT,CRQHPGEINSNQPQHF
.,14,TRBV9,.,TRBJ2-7,TGTGCCAGCAGCCCTGGCGGGGCCACCTACGAGCAGTACTTC,CASSPGGATYEQYF
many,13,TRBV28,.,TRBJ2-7,TGTGCCAGCAGTTTGCAAAGGGGTTTCGAGCAGTACTTC,CASSLQRGFEQYF
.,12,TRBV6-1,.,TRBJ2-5,TGTGCCATCGAGGCGAGGGCAGAGACCCAGTACTTC,CAIEARAETQYF
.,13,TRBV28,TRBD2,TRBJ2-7,TGTGCCAGCAGCTGGCCTAGCGGGACTTTGCAGTACTTC,CASSWPSGTLQYF
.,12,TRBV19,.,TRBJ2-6,TGTGCCAGTACCTCTGGGGCCAACGTCCTGACTTTC,CASTSGANVLTF
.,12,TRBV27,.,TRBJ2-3,TGTGCCAGCAGTTCCCAGGGAGATACGCAGTATTTT,CASSSQGDTQYF
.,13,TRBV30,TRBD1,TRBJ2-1,TGTGCCTGGAGTACGGACAGGGAATATGAGCAGTTCTTC,CAWSTDREYEQFF
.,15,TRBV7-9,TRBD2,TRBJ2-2,TGTGCCATCTCCCGGGAGGTACGAAACACCGGGGAGCTGTTTTTT,CAISREVRNTGELFF
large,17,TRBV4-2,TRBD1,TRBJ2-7,TGTGCCAGCAGCCAAGTAGCCCTCGGGACAGGGGGTTTGGGGCAGTACTTC,CASSQVALGTGGLGQYF
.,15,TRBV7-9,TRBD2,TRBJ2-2,TGTGCCAGCAGCGGCGGGAGGCAGGTAGTCGGGGAGCTGTTTTTT,CASSGGRQVVGELFF
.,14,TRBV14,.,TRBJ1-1,TGTGCCTCCCATAGACCATCTTCGAGCACTGAAGCTTTCTTT,CASHRPSSSTEAFF
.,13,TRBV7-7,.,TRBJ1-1,TGTGCCAGCAGCTTAGAGAGGGGAACTGAAGCTTTCTTT,CASSLERGTEAFF
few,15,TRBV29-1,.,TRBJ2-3,TGCAGCGTCCCTGTGGGGGCGGAATCCACAGATACGCAGTATTTT,CSVPVGAESTDTQYF
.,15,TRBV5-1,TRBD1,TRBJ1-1,TGCGCCAGCAGCCGAGGGACAGGGGGGAACACTGAAGCTTTCTTT,CASSRGTGGNTEAFF
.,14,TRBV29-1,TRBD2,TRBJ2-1,TGCAGCGTCTGGGGAGGGAGCTCCTACAATGAGCAGTTCTTC,CSVWGGSSYNEQFF
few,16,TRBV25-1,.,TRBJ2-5,TGTGCCAGCAGTGAATATATAGCTGGGGCGGCGAAGACCCAGTACTTC,CASSEYIAGAAKTQYF
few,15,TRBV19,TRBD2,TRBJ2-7,TGTGCCAGTAGTCGACTAGCGGGAGAGGTTAACGAGCAGTACTTC,CASSRLAGEVNEQYF
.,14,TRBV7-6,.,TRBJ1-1,TGTGCCAGCAGCTCCACGGGAGGGAACACTGAAGCTTTCTTT,CASSSTGGNTEAFF
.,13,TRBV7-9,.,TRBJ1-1,TGTGCCAGCAGCTTAGGGGGGGCTACTGAAGCTTTCTTT,CASSLGGATEAFF
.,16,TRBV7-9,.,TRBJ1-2,TGTGCCAGCAGCTCCTCCGGGCCCCGGATAGGCTATGGCTACACCTTC,CASSSSGPRIGYGYTF
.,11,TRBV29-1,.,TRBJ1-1,TGCAGCGCTGTGCGAAGGGCTGAAGCTTTCTTT,CSAVRRAEAFF
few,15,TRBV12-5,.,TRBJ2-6,TGTGCTAGCCGGGACTCAGACTCTGGGGCCAACGTCCTGACTTTC,CASRDSDSGANVLTF
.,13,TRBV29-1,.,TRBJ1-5,TGCAGCGTTGAAATGGACAGCAATCAGCCCCAGCATTTT,CSVEMDSNQPQHF
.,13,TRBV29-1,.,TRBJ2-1,TGCAGCGTTGTAATAAGCTCCTACAATGAGCAGTTCTTC,CSVVISSYNEQFF
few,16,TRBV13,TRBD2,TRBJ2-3,TGTGCCAGCAGCCCTAGCGTCTCCGGGACTAGAGATACGCAGTATTTT,CASSPSVSGTRDTQYF
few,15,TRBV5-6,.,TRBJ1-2,TGTGCCAGCAGCTTGGGCCAAGGGATTAACTATGGCTACACCTTC,CASSLGQGINYGYTF
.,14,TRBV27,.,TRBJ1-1,TGTGCCAGCAGTTTAAATCCAGGGAGCACTGAAGCTTTCTTT,CASSLNPGSTEAFF
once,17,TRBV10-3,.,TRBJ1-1,TGTGCCATCAGTGAGTCGTACAGGGCCCACATGAACACTGAAGCTTTCTTT,CAISESYRAHMNTEAFF
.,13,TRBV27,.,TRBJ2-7,TGTGCCAGCAGAAGGGACACCTCCTACGAGCAGTACTTC,CASRRDTSYEQYF
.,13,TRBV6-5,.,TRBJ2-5,TGTGCCAGCAGTTACGGAAGACAAGAGACCCAGTACTTC,CASSYGRQETQYF
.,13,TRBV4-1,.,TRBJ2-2,TGCGCCAGCAGCCCCCGGGCCACCGGGGAGCTGTTTTTT,CASSPRATGELFF
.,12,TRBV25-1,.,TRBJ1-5,TGTGCCAGCAGTGAGGCCGGGCAGCCCCAGCATTTT,CASSEAGQPQHF
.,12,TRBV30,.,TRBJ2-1,TGTGCCTGGTCCGAGGCATACAATGAGCAGTTCTTC,CAWSEAYNEQFF
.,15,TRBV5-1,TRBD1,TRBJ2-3,TGCGCCAGCAGCAGGACAGGGGTTGGAGTCGATACGCAGTATTTT,CASSRTGVGVDTQYF
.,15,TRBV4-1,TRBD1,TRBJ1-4,TGCGCCAGCAGCCAAATGACAGGGCTGTACGAAAAACTGTTTTTT,CASSQMTGLYEKLFF
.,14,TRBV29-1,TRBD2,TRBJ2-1,TGCAGCGTGGACCTAGCGGGAGGTAACAATGAGCAGTTCTTC,CSVDLAGGNNEQFF
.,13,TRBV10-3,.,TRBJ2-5,TGTGCCAGTAGGGACGGAATACAAGAGACCCAGTACTTC,CASRDGIQETQYF
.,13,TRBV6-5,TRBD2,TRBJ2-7,TGTGCCAGCCAGCCGGGACTAGTAAACGAGCAGTACTTC,CASQPGLVNEQYF
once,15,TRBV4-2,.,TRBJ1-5,TGTGCCAGCAGCCAAGGACAGTATAGCAATCAGCCCCAGCATTTT,CASSQGQYSNQPQHF
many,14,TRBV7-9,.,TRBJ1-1,TGTGCCAGCAGCTTAGTAGGGACAATCACTGAAGCTTTCTTT,CASSLVGTITEAFF
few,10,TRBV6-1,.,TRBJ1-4,TGTGCCAGCAGTGAAAAGGTCAGGTTTTTT,CASSEKVRFF
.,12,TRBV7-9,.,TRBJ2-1,TGTGCCAGCAGCCCCCCTAATTGGAAGGAGTTCTTC,CASSPPNWKEFF
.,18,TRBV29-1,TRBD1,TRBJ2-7,TGCAGCGTTGAAGATAGGCCAAGCGCGGGACAGGGGGCTGGGGAGCAGTACTTC,CSVEDRPSAGQGAGEQYF
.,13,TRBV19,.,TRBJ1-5,TGTGCCAGTAGTATGGGCATAAATCAGCCCCAGCATTTT,CASSMGINQPQHF
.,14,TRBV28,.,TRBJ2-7,TGTGCCAGCAGTTTGGGGCTAGCTGCCTACGAGCAGTACTTC,CASSLGLAAYEQYF
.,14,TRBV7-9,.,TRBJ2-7,TGTGCCAGCAGCCTCGTGGGCCCGTACTACGAGCAGTACTTC,CASSLVGPYYEQYF
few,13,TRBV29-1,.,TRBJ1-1,TGCAGCGTTGTCAATTTTACGGGCCTCGGTGCTTTCTTT,CSVVNFTGLGAFF
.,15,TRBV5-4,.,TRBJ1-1,TGTGCCAGCAGCTTAGCCCAGGGGTTGAACACTGAAGCTTTCTTT,CASSLAQGLNTEAFF